Listed here is a single T cell receptor beta chain. Its antigen is unidentified. This entry comes from a study of shared clonotypes between healthy human individuals. Study-wide background: With ages of 18 to 49, the donors were a couple of women and three men. Every donor yielded three CD4 naive, three CD4 memory, two CD8 naive and one CD8 memory plate.

Germline loops: CDR1 SGHRS, CDR2 YFSETQ. This CDR3 has 18 amino acids. Trimming stripped 1 base from V and 1 base from J, with 15 bases between. Study-wide findings and caveats: Sharing across several donors was seen in about 5% of naive CD4 clonotypes.

Running of the assay took place at deep level. Profiled with immunoSEQ multiplex PCR; TCRdb holds only in-frame clones, not every one. The sample carries a few million clones, around 94% recorded once. The sequence was obtained from a young man in good health. V gene TRBV5-1 combines with J gene TRBJ2-6; no firm D call. Input material: naive CD4+ T cells sorted from blood. Documented subset: CD45RA+ positively selected. The CDR3 region is CASSLLAVSGSGANVLTF. The CDR3 nucleotides read TGCGCCAGCAGCTTGTTGGCTGTGAGTGGTTCTGGGGCCAACGTCCTGACTTTC.